This T cell receptor beta chain is from a study of cytomegalovirus exposure and HLA in healthy donors. The study's findings and limits: In the analysis, some V segments, TRBV6-2 and TRBV6-3 included, were excluded as indistinguishable. The HLA-A and HLA-B alleles of most subjects were reportedly predicted accurately from TCR beta sequences. In a later analysis, donors in an Asian-associated ancestry cluster reportedly had fewer N-insertions in productive TCRs than the cohort mean. The only immune exposure information that was available was CMV serostatus.

PCR employed 60 Vbeta and 13 Jbeta primers. Sequencing used immunoSEQ multiplex PCR; TCRdb keeps in-frame clones, though not all of them. The data contain over 150,000 clones, roughly four fifths of them singletons. Trimming removed 6 bases from V and 1 base from J, with 12 bases in between. Per the germline V gene, CDR1 is SGHAT and CDR2 is FQNNGV. The CDR3 extends over 14 amino acids. A note on this clone: Antigen: not known.

The sequenced material came from PBMCs. The chain is built from TRBV11-2 and TRBJ1-1, with D perhaps TRBD1 (5 bases). This receptor was taken from a man in his sixties in good health and CMV-seronegative. The CDR3 reads CASSSVGENTEAFF. The CDR3, as DNA: TGTGCCAGCAGTTCAGTAGGGGAGAACACTGAAGCTTTCTTT.